This TCR beta chain was sequenced for a study of human T cells and chemical hapten exposure. This clonotype appeared many times. Time point here: pre-sensitization, week 0. Regarding treatment: therapeutic diphenylcyclopropenone sensitization with weekly scalp DPC. The germline V gene has CDR1 MNHEY and CDR2 SVGEGT. Trimming stripped 5 bases from V and 5 bases from J, with 6 bases between. The CDR3 is 12 amino acids. A single record per CDR3 protein comes from TCRdb applying MiXCR to the RACE reads. The sample consists of approximately 320,000 distinct CDR3 sequences, about 5% of them appearing once. The sample was whole blood, taken in connection with sensitization to the hapten diphenylcyclopropenone (DPC). The clonotype comes from a woman aged 18 to 35 with alopecia areata. Some clones in this sample may be carry-over from other donors' samples. The chain uses TRBV6-2 or TRBV6-3 and TRBJ2-2, with unresolved D. The CDR3 spells CASSDLTGELFF. The CDR3 DNA is TGTGCCAGCAGTGACTTGACCGGGGAGCTGTTTTTT.